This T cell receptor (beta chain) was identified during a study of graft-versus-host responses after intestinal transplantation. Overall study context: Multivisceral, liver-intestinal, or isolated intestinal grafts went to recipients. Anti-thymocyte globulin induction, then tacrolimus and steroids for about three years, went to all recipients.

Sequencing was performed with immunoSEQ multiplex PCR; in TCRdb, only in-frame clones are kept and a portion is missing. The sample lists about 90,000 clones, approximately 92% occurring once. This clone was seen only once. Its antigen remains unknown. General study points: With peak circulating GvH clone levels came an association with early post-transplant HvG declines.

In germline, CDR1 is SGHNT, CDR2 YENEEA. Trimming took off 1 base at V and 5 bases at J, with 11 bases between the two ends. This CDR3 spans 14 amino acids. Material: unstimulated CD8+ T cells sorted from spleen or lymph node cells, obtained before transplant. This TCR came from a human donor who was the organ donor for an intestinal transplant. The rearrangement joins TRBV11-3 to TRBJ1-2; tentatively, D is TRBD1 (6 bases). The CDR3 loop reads CASSLVGGAYGYTF. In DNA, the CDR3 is TGTGCCAGCAGCTTAGTTGGGGGGGCTTATGGCTACACCTTC.